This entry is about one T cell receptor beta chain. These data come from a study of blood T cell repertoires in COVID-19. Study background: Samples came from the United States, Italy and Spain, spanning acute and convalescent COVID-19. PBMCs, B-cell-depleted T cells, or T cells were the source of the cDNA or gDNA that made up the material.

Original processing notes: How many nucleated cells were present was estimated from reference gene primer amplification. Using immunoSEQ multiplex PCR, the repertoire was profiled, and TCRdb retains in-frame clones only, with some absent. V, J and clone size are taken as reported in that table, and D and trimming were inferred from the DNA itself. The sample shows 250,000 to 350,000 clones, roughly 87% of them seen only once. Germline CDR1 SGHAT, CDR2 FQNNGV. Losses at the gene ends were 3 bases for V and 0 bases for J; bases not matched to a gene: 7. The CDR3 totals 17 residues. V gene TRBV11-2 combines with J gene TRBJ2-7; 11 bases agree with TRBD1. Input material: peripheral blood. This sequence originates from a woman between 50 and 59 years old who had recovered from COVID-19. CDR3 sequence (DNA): TGTGCCAGCAGCTTTGGGACAGGGGGTTTCCACTCCTACGAGCAGTACTTC. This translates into CASSFGTGGFHSYEQYF.